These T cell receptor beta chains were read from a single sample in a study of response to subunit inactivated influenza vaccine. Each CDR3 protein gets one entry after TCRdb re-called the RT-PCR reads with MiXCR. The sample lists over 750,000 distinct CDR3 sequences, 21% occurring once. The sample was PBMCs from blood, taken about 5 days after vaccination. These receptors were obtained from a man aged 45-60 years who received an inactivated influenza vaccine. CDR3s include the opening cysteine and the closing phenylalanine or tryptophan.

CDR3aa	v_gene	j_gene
CSARDRGRPNQPQHF	TRBV20-1	TRBJ1-5
CASSLAAGGRETQYF	TRBV11-2	TRBJ2-5
CSARLTSGGANTGELFF	TRBV20-1	TRBJ2-2
CASSELSGTGTGELFF	TRBV4-2	TRBJ2-2
CASSLAPGALHEQFF	TRBV5-1	TRBJ2-1
CASSSRGDDYEQYF	TRBV28	TRBJ2-7
CASSQDQGSVYEQYF	TRBV4-1	TRBJ2-7
CASSLNSGQGNEQYF	TRBV5-1	TRBJ2-7
CATRTSGGSSYEQYF	TRBV10-3	TRBJ2-7
CASSVPYNEQFF	TRBV2	TRBJ2-1
CASSLSFSEQFF	TRBV28	TRBJ2-1